The source of this T cell receptor (beta chain) is a study of blood T cell repertoires in COVID-19. Study information: The origin of the acute and convalescent COVID-19 samples was the United States, Italy and Spain. Sample material is recorded as cDNA or gDNA derived from T cells, B-cell-depleted T cells, or PBMCs.

The CDR3 sequence is 15 residues long. The junction had 5 bases not matched to a gene; V was cut back by 4 bases and J by 6 bases. Per germline, CDR1 SGHRS and CDR2 YFSETQ. It was during active infection that Seattle patients were enrolled and then longitudinally followed. In the study's own analysis: How many nucleated cells were present was estimated from reference gene primer amplification. TCRdb keeps only in-frame clones here, not all; method: immunoSEQ multiplex PCR. Clone size and V and J calls were adopted from that table, with D and trimming inferred from the DNA. The repertoire holds fewer than 200,000 clones, with roughly four fifths as singletons.

The gene calls are TRBV5-1 and TRBJ2-3, with TRBD2 matching 13 bases. The TCR originated in a woman of 80 years or more with COVID-19, enrolled during active disease. Sequenced: peripheral blood. The CDR3 loop reads CASSIGLAGADTQYF. CDR3 DNA sequence: TGCGCCAGCAGCATAGGACTAGCGGGAGCGGATACGCAGTATTTT.